Below are 5 T cell receptor beta chains sequenced from a single sample in a study of T-cell reconstitution after alpha-beta-depleted transplantation in children. TCRbeta library preparation incorporated unique molecular identifiers. In TCRdb, the PCR reads were re-called with MiXCR into one record per CDR3 protein. The data hold about 540,000 distinct CDR3 sequences, with 18% observed a single time. The material sequenced was PBMCs from the stem cell graft donor, taken from the stem cell graft. Every receptor here comes from a human donor who donated a stem cell graft to a child with acute lymphoblastic leukemia.

This clonotype has more than one count but fewer than ten. The J gene is TRBJ1-2, the V gene TRBV2; 7 bases map to TRBD1. The germline V gene has CDR1 SNHLY and CDR2 FYNNEI. J was trimmed by 7 bases and V by 6 bases; bases with no gene match: 5. This CDR3 is built from 12 residues. The CDR3 DNA reads TGTGCCAGCAGACCCACAGGGGTTGGCTACACCTTC. Translating it yields CASRPTGVGYTF.

J is TRBJ1-3 and V is TRBV4-1; possibly TRBD1 for D (5 bases). V was cut by 2 bases and J by 0 bases, with 14 bases left in between. The CDR3 sequence is 17 residues long. CDR1 is MGHRA and CDR2 is YSYEKL in the germline V gene. The CDR3 region is CASSQLGTGDSGNTIYF. The CDR3 DNA sequence: TGCGCCAGCAGCCAACTAGGTACGGGGGACTCTGGAAACACCATATATTTT.

A few counts support this clonotype. The V and J genes are TRBV7-9 and TRBJ2-2; a weak D match, TRBD1 (6 bases). The V end was cut by 3 bases, the J end by 4 bases, with 15 bases between. This CDR3 comprises 16 residues. Germline V gives CDR1 SEHNR, CDR2 FQNEAQ (reference sequence). The CDR3 coding sequence is TGTGCCAGCAGCTTGGGTCCAGGGGCTTCCACCGGGGAGCTGTTTTTT. It codes for CASSLGPGASTGELFF. Full variable domain (rest looked up from reference TRBV7-9 and TRBJ2-2): DTGVSQNPRHKITKRGQNVTFRCDPISEHNRLYWYRQTLGQGPEFLTYFQNEAQLEKSRLLSDRFSAERPKGSFSTLEIQRTEQGDSAMYLCASSLGPGASTGELFFGEGSRLTVL.

The V call is TRBV14, the J call TRBJ1-1; D unclear. Germline CDR1 SGHDN, CDR2 FVKESK. V gave up 1 base and J gave up 0 bases, with 9 bases separating them. CDR3 length equals 15 residues. CDR3 residues: CASSQVGRMNTEAFF. CDR3 DNA: TGTGCCAGCAGCCAAGTTGGCAGGATGAACACTGAAGCTTTCTTT.

This clonotype was seen a few times. This chain joins TRBV19 and TRBJ2-2; D is perhaps TRBD1 or TRBD2 (5 bases each). The germline V gene has CDR1 LNHDA and CDR2 SQIVND (reference sequence). The CDR3 sequence is 15 residues long. The V and J ends lost 0 bases and 7 bases respectively, with 12 bases between them. Written as DNA, the CDR3 is TGTGCCAGTAGTATAGATTTCAGGGAGAGCGGGGAGCTGTTTTTT. Translating it yields CASSIDFRESGELFF.